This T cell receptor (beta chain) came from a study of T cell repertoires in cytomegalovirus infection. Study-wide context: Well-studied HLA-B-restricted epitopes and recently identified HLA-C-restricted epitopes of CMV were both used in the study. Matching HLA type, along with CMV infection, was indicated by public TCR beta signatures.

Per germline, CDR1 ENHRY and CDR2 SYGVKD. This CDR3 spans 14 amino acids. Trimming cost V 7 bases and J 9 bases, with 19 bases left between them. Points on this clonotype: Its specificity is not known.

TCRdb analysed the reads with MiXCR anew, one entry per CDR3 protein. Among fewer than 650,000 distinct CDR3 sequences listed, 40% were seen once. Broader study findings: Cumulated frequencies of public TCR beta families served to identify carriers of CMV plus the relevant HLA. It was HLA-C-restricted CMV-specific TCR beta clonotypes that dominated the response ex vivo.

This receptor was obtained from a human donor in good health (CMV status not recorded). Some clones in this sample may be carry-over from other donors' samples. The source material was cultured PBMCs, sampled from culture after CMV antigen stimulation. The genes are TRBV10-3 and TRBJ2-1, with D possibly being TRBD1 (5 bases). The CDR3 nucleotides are TGTGCCATCACTATTCATCCCACGCAGGGTGAGCAGTTCTTC. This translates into CAITIHPTQGEQFF.